This TCR beta chain was captured by sequencing in a study of Graves' ophthalmopathy and Graves' hyperthyroidism. The wider study: By definition, stable hyperthyroidism involved no ophthalmopathy within 18 months of follow-up.

The sequenced template was RNA, covering the TCR beta CDR3 region. Second-round multiplex PCR came after a first-round RT-PCR that employed HTBI primers. TCRdb used MiXCR to reprocess the multiplex PCR reads, holding one entry per CDR3 protein. The profile shows over a million distinct CDR3 sequences, less than 45% of them singletons. None of the included patients had other autoimmune diseases, uncontrolled infections, pregnancy or lactation, as these led to exclusion. The germline V gene has CDR1 MDHEN and CDR2 SYDVKM. This CDR3 region has 13 residues. Trimming cost V 4 bases and J 4 bases, with 7 bases left between them.

The sequenced material came from peripheral blood or thyroid tissue (not recorded which). The TCR comes from an adult man with Graves' hyperthyroidism. The chain employs TRBV28 and TRBJ2-2; possible D gene TRBD1, 5 bases. DNA of the CDR3: TGTGCCAGCAGTTCAGGGTTCACCGGGGAGCTGTTTTTT. Translation: CASSSGFTGELFF. The whole variable domain, filled in from reference TRBV28 and TRBJ2-2, reads DVKVTQSSRYLVKRTGEKVFLECVQDMDHENMFWYRQDPGLGLRLIYFSYDVKMKEKGDIPEGYSVSREKKERFSLILESASTNQTSMYLCASSSGFTGELFFGEGSRLTVL.